Presented here are 25 T cell receptor beta chains from one specimen sequenced in a study of CD8 T cells in ankylosing spondylitis. General observations from the study: A TCR beta motif made of fewer than ten highly homologous variants seemed typical of ankylosing spondylitis blood.

TCRdb itself ran the 5' RACE reads through MiXCR, one entry per CDR3 protein. The data contain a few hundred thousand distinct CDR3 sequences, 8% of them seen just once; the ten biggest clones take up roughly 14%. Their antigens are not known. The sequencing input was blood, either unsorted or a sorted T cell fraction (not recorded which). The receptors here all came from a male donor with ankylosing spondylitis.

This clonotype occurred a few times. This chain joins TRBV2 and TRBJ1-2, with 7 nucleotides matching TRBD1. Germline values: CDR1 SNHLY, CDR2 FYNNEI. The V segment lost 6 bases and the J segment 3 bases; nucleotides outside the gene matches: 4. This CDR3 contains 13 residues. The CDR3 spells CASSDRVDYGYTF. CDR3 DNA: TGTGCCAGCAGCGACAGGGTCGACTATGGCTACACCTTC.

In its sample, this clonotype was seen many times. The chain is built from TRBV7-2 and TRBJ2-7; TRBD2 agrees at 9 bases. The CDR3 length is 15 residues. V lost 1 base and J lost 3; bases outside the gene matches: 4. In germline, CDR1 is SGHTA, CDR2 FQGNSA. CDR3 DNA: TGTGCCAGCAGCTTAGGCGGACTAGCGAACTACGAGCAGTACTTC. Translation: CASSLGGLANYEQYF.

This clonotype was counted at least ten times. The chain carries TRBV9 and TRBJ2-3; 8 bases align to TRBD2. Germline V gene sequence: CDR1 SGDLS, CDR2 YYNGEE. J gave up 1 base and V 0 bases, and 13 bases lay outside the gene matches. This CDR3 comprises 19 residues. CDR3 coding DNA: TGTGCCAGCAGCGTAGAGGTCCCCGCGGGACTAGGGCGCACAGATACGCAGTATTTT. This gives the protein CASSVEVPAGLGRTDTQYF. The whole variable domain, filled in from reference TRBV9 and TRBJ2-3, reads DSGVTQTPKHLITATGQRVTLRCSPRSGDLSVYWYQQSLDQGLQFLIQYYNGEERAKGNILERFSAQQFPDLHSELNLSSLELGDSALYFCASSVEVPAGLGRTDTQYFGPGTRLTVL.

This chain connects TRBV28 to TRBJ2-3; a possible D gene is TRBD2 (7 bases). The CDR3 runs to 15 residues. V lost 10 bases and J 0 bases, leaving 17 bases between the germline ends. Germline V CDR1 and CDR2: MDHEN, SYDVKM. The CDR3 sequence: CAILPRGASTDTQYF. The CDR3 nucleotides read TGTGCCATTCTCCCCCGGGGGGCTAGCACAGATACGCAGTATTTT. The entire variable domain, with the rest obtained from reference TRBV28 and TRBJ2-3, is as follows: DVKVTQSSRYLVKRTGEKVFLECVQDMDHENMFWYRQDPGLGLRLIYFSYDVKMKEKGDIPEGYSVSREKKERFSLILESASTNQTSMYLCAILPRGASTDTQYFGPGTRLTVL.

This clonotype was recorded at least ten times. The chain uses TRBV28 and TRBJ2-1; D not resolved. The CDR3 runs to 14 residues. The germline CDR1 and CDR2 sequences are MDHEN and SYDVKM. The V and J ends lost 5 bases and 0 bases respectively, with 8 bases between them. This CDR3 is CASSRPSSYNEQFF. CDR3 nucleotides: TGTGCCAGCAGTCGACCGAGCTCCTACAATGAGCAGTTCTTC.

This clonotype has just a few counts. The chain joins TRBV11-2 to TRBJ2-7, with 7 bases matching TRBD2. Unmatched junction bases numbered 10, after V lost 4 bases and J lost 4 bases. This CDR3 is 15 amino acids long. Germline loops: CDR1 SGHAT, CDR2 FQNNGV. For the CDR3, the DNA is TGTGCCAGCAGCTCGGGGCTAGCGGCCGCATACGAGCAGTACTTC. Amino acid sequence: CASSSGLAAAYEQYF.

This clonotype has just a few counts. The chain links TRBV29-1 to TRBJ2-7; tentative D call: TRBD2 (5 bases). This CDR3 is 12 amino acids long. Germline CDR1 is SQVTM and CDR2 is ANQGSEA. Trimming shortened V by 6 bases and J by 5 bases, and 14 bases separated the two germline ends. CDR3 sequence reads: CSVGVSADEQYF. As DNA, the CDR3 is TGCAGCGTCGGCGTATCAGCGGACGAGCAGTACTTC.

V gene TRBV29-1 combines with J gene TRBJ2-7; D perhaps matches TRBD2 (6 bases). The CDR3 contains 15 residues. Germline CDR1 SQVTM, CDR2 ANQGSEA. V was clipped by 2 bases and J by 2 bases, with 16 bases between them. CDR3 region: CSVEKEGIEAYEQYF. The DNA of the CDR3 is TGCAGCGTTGAAAAGGAGGGGATTGAAGCCTACGAGCAGTACTTC.

At least ten counts were recorded for this clonotype. The chain uses TRBV5-6 and TRBJ2-7; D unclear. Germline V lookup: CDR1 SGHDT, CDR2 YYEEEE. The germline V and J ends were trimmed by 1 base and 3 bases, with 8 bases remaining between them. The CDR3 is 13 residues long. The CDR3, as DNA: TGTGCCAGCAGCTTGTCCGAAGTCTACGAGCAGTACTTC. This gives the protein CASSLSEVYEQYF.

The chain uses TRBV7-8 and TRBJ1-2, with 7 nucleotides matching TRBD1. After removal of 5 bases from V and 4 bases from J, the junction contained 10 bases not matched to a gene. The CDR3 is made up of 15 amino acids. Germline loops: CDR1 SGHVS, CDR2 FQNEAQ. The CDR3: CASSATGNRRYGYTF. The CDR3 region has the DNA TGTGCCAGCAGCGCGACAGGGAATAGACGCTATGGCTACACCTTC.

Only a few counts were recorded for this clonotype. The chain couples TRBV29-1 to TRBJ2-4; D possibly corresponds to TRBD1 (5 bases). The germline V gene encodes CDR1 SQVTM and CDR2 ANQGSEA. This CDR3 spans 12 amino acids. The V end was cut by 4 bases, the J end by 7 bases, with 11 bases between. The CDR3: CSVGGPRNIQYF. The CDR3 nucleotides read TGCAGCGTTGGGGGCCCGAGGAACATTCAGTACTTC.

This clonotype was found a few times. V and J are TRBV6-2 or TRBV6-3 and TRBJ2-1, with 11 positions matching TRBD2. CDR1 MNHEY and CDR2 SVGEGT come from the germline V gene. The CDR3 has 16 residues. Losses at the gene ends were 4 bases for V and 10 bases for J; bases not matched to a gene: 12. The DNA of the CDR3 is TGTGCCAGCAGTTCCCCCGCCCTAGCGGGAGGCGGCGAGCAGTTCTTC. As protein: CASSSPALAGGGEQFF.

This clonotype was recorded many times. This chain links TRBV5-1 with TRBJ2-1; no definite D call. Looked up from germline, CDR1 is SGHRS and CDR2 is YFSETQ. The ends were cut back, 4 bases at V and 6 bases at J, with 17 bases in the middle. This CDR3 is 15 amino acids long. This chain's CDR3 is CASSPGSVVGNEQFF. The CDR3 DNA follows: TGCGCCAGCAGCCCCGGCAGTGTAGTCGGCAATGAGCAGTTCTTC.

This clonotype came up a few times. The rearrangement uses TRBV5-4 and TRBJ2-3; 7 bases are shared with TRBD1. The V and J ends lost 0 bases and 5 bases, in that order; junction bases with no gene match: 6. Germline V gives CDR1 SGHNT, CDR2 YYREEE (reference sequence). The CDR3 loop spans 15 amino acids. In nucleotides, the CDR3 is TGTGCCAGCAGCTTGGGAGGGGGCGGTGGAGATACGCAGTATTTT. Translation gives CASSLGGGGGDTQYF. The full variable domain, completed using reference TRBV5-4 and TRBJ2-3, is ETGVTQSPTHLIKTRGQQVTLRCSSQSGHNTVSWYQQALGQGPQFIFQYYREEENGRGNFPPRFSGLQFPNYSSELNVNALELDDSALYLCASSLGGGGGDTQYFGPGTRLTVL.

This clonotype was found a few times. The chain joins TRBV7-9 to TRBJ1-2; no definite D call. CDR3 size: 12 residues. CDR1 and CDR2 (germline): SEHNR, FQNEAQ (reference sequence). Deletions cut 2 bases from V and 6 bases from J, with 7 bases between. The CDR3 loop reads CASSLNGDGYTF. The CDR3 region has the DNA TGTGCCAGCAGCTTAAACGGAGATGGCTACACCTTC.

This clonotype was recorded a few times. The rearrangement joins TRBV19 to TRBJ1-2; 8 nucleotides agree with TRBD1. Germline values: CDR1 LNHDA, CDR2 SQIVND (reference sequence). The length of the CDR3 is 14 residues. The ends lost 3 bases at V and 8 bases at J; junction bases unmatched: 8. For the CDR3, the DNA is TGTGCCAGTAGTATGGACAGGGAAGATCGGGGCTACACCTTC. Protein sequence: CASSMDREDRGYTF.

The chain recombines TRBV7-3 with TRBJ2-1, with 7 bases matching TRBD2. Per the germline V gene, CDR1 is SGHTA and CDR2 is FQGTGA. The CDR3 length is 16 residues. V lost 2 bases and J lost 6; bases outside the gene matches: 10. In DNA form, the CDR3 reads TGTGCCAGCAGCTTAGTCCCTCTCACTAGCGTCAATGAGCAGTTCTTC. It codes for CASSLVPLTSVNEQFF.

CDR3: CASSYMGQGFQETQYF. CDR3 in DNA: TGTGCCAGCAGTTATATGGGACAGGGGTTCCAAGAGACCCAGTACTTC. The rearrangement uses TRBV6-5 and TRBJ2-5; the match to TRBD1 covers 10 bases. Trimming removed 3 bases from V and 1 base from J; junction bases left unmatched: 5. From germline, CDR1 is MNHEY and CDR2 SVGAGI. The CDR3 spans 16 residues.

In its sample, this clonotype was seen a few times. The gene calls are TRBV6-1 and TRBJ1-1; TRBD1 might be the D (6 bases). CDR3 size: 14 residues. Germline V lookup: CDR1 MNHNS, CDR2 SASEGT. V was trimmed by 5 bases and J by 3 bases, leaving 13 bases between them. The CDR3 nucleotides are TGTGCCAGCAGTCGTAACAGGGACTACACTGAAGCTTTCTTT. This gives the protein CASSRNRDYTEAFF.

This clonotype has more than one count but fewer than ten. This chain uses TRBV18 with TRBJ2-3; a weak D match, TRBD2 (5 bases). The CDR3 totals 16 residues. Germline-derived CDR1 and CDR2 are KGHSH and LQKENI. The V gene lost 0 bases and the J gene lost 2 bases, with 12 bases spanning the gap. Here the CDR3 DNA reads TGTGCCAGCTCACCACCAAGCGGTGAAAACACAGATACGCAGTATTTT. This gives the protein CASSPPSGENTDTQYF. Using reference TRBV18 and TRBJ2-3 for the parts outside the CDR3, the full variable domain is NAGVMQNPRHLVRRRGQEARLRCSPMKGHSHVYWYRQLPEEGLKFMVYLQKENIIDESGMPKERFSAEFPKEGPSILRIQQVVRGDSAAYFCASSPPSGENTDTQYFGPGTRLTVL.

The genes are TRBV5-1 and TRBJ2-3; D might be TRBD1 (5 bases). Trimming pared 0 bases from V and 1 base from J, leaving 12 bases between. The CDR3 length is 16 residues. Germline V CDR1 and CDR2: SGHRS, YFSETQ. For the CDR3, the DNA is TGCGCCAGCAGCTTGGTTCGGGCGACAGGCACAGATACGCAGTATTTT. Protein sequence: CASSLVRATGTDTQYF. Based on the CDR3 plus reference TRBV5-1 and TRBJ2-3, the full variable domain is KAGVTQTPRYLIKTRGQQVTLSCSPISGHRSVSWYQQTPGQGLQFLFEYFSETQRNKGNFPGRFSGRQFSNSRSEMNVSTLELGDSALYLCASSLVRATGTDTQYFGPGTRLTVL.

The chain links TRBV27 to TRBJ2-4, with a weak D call TRBD1 (6 bases). Per germline, CDR1 MNHEY and CDR2 SMNVEV (reference sequence). Between the trimmed V and J ends, which lost 6 bases and 0 bases, there was a span of 12 bases. The length of the CDR3 is 15 residues. The CDR3 protein is CASRYRDLAKNIQYF. The CDR3 nucleotides read TGTGCCAGCAGATACAGGGATCTAGCCAAAAACATTCAGTACTTC.

This chain connects TRBV5-1 to TRBJ2-3; no definite D call. The germline V gene encodes CDR1 SGHRS and CDR2 YFSETQ. CDR3 length equals 14 residues. V was cut by 5 bases and J by 0 bases, with 10 bases left in between. The chain's CDR3 is CASRSQTSTDTQYF. The CDR3 DNA follows: TGCGCCAGCAGAAGTCAAACTAGCACAGATACGCAGTATTTT.

This clonotype showed up just a few times. The DNA for the CDR3 is TGTGCCTGGAAACTAGCGGGAGGGTGGGGCCCAGATACGCAGTATTTT. Its protein product is CAWKLAGGWGPDTQYF. The rearrangement joins TRBV30 to TRBJ2-3; TRBD2 aligns across 13 bases. This CDR3 has 16 residues. After removal of 4 bases from V and 4 bases from J, the junction contained 8 bases not matched to a gene. The germline V gene encodes CDR1 GTSNPN and CDR2 SVGIG (reference sequence).

This clonotype occurred a few times. The V and J genes are TRBV9 and TRBJ1-1; D is possibly TRBD1 (5 bases). The CDR3 runs 16 residues. CDR1 and CDR2 (germline): SGDLS, YYNGEE. Trimming shortened V by 6 bases and J by 0 bases, and 18 bases separated the two germline ends. The CDR3 DNA reads as TGTGCCAGCAACACTATCAGGGACGGTCTGAACACTGAAGCTTTCTTT. The encoded protein is CASNTIRDGLNTEAFF.